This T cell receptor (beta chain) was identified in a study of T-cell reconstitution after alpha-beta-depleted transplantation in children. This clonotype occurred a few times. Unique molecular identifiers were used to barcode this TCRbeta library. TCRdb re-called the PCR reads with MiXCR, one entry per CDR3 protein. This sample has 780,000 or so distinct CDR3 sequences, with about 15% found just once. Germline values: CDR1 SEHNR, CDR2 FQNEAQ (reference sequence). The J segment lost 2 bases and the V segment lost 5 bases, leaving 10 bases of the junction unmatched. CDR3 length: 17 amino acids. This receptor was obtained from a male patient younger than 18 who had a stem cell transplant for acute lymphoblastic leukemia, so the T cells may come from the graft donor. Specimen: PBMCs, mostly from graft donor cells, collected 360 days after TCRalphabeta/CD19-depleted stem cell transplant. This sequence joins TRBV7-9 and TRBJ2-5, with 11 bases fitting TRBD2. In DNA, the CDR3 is TGTGCCAGCAGCGTATTAGCGGGAGGGCCGGGGCAAGAGACCCAGTACTTC. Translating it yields CASSVLAGGPGQETQYF.